These 19 T cell receptor beta chains were sequenced from one sample in a study of T cells in Graves' hyperthyroidism and ophthalmopathy (dated by TCRdb to the late 2010s). Library generation was performed with multiplex PCR. TCRdb lists the instrument as Illumina HiSeq 2000. The TCR beta CDR3 regions were amplified from the RNA transcripts. The first round of RT-PCR for the TCR CDR3 was performed with the HTBI primer set and the Qiagen OneStep RT-PCR kit. TCRdb's own reprocessing of the public reads used fastp at Q25 and MiXCR and kept productive beta chains. Identical CDR3 proteins give one entry, which carries the most common genes and DNA. The sample has roughly 640,000 distinct CDR3 sequences on record, about a sixth of them singletons. Under 3.5% of the sample comes from the top ten. Material: blood. These receptors originate from a woman in her thirties or forties with Graves' ophthalmopathy.

V gene TRBV5-8 combines with J gene TRBJ2-2; 11 bases match TRBD2. From germline, CDR1 is SGHTS and CDR2 YDEGEE. V shed 4 bases, J shed 3 bases, and the junction held 8 bases outside the gene matches. The CDR3 is 17 amino acids. CDR3 nucleotide sequence: TGTGCCAGCAGCCCCCAACTAGCGGGGGCCTACACCGGGGAGCTGTTTTTT. It codes for CASSPQLAGAYTGELFF. The variable domain in full, with the rest retrieved from reference TRBV5-8 and TRBJ2-2, is EAGVTQSPTHLIKTRGQQATLRCSPISGHTSVYWYQQALGLGLQFLLWYDEGEERNRGNFPPRFSGRQFPNYSSELNVNALELEDSALYLCASSPQLAGAYTGELFFGEGSRLTVL.

The V call is TRBV7-9, the J call TRBJ1-5; D is uncertain. Deletions cut 1 base from V and 7 bases from J, with 5 bases between. The CDR3 consists of 12 residues. Germline V gives CDR1 SEHNR, CDR2 FQNEAQ (reference sequence). As DNA, the CDR3 is TGTGCCAGCAGCTTAGTGAGCCAGCCCCAGCATTTT. It translates to CASSLVSQPQHF.

There are many counts of this clonotype. The chain uses TRBV6-2 or TRBV6-3 and TRBJ2-1; D call uncertain. The ends were cut back, 8 bases at V and 10 bases at J, with 15 bases in the middle. The CDR3 consists of 12 residues. Germline lookup yields CDR1 MNHEY and CDR2 SVGEGT. The CDR3 reads CASRAGFREQFF. CDR3 bases: TGTGCCAGCCGGGCTGGGTTTAGGGAGCAGTTCTTC.

The gene calls are TRBV5-4 and TRBJ2-7; TRBD1 agrees at 10 bases. J lost 6 bases, V lost 2 bases, and 5 bases had no gene match. CDR1 and CDR2 from the germline V gene are SGHNT and YYREEE (reference sequence). The CDR3 is made up of 14 amino acids. The chain's CDR3 is CASSFPGTGVEQYF. The CDR3 DNA is TGTGCCAGCAGCTTCCCCGGGACAGGGGTCGAGCAGTACTTC. Using reference TRBV5-4 and TRBJ2-7 for the parts outside the CDR3, the full variable domain is ETGVTQSPTHLIKTRGQQVTLRCSSQSGHNTVSWYQQALGQGPQFIFQYYREEENGRGNFPPRFSGLQFPNYSSELNVNALELDDSALYLCASSFPGTGVEQYFGPGTRLTVT.

This clonotype has more than one count but fewer than ten. The rearrangement links TRBV5-1 to TRBJ2-7, with D maybe TRBD2 (6 bases). This CDR3 is 16 amino acids long. The germline gives CDR1 SGHRS, CDR2 YFSETQ. Trimming cost V 4 bases and J 2 bases, with 19 bases left between them. In nucleotides, the CDR3 is TGCGCCAGCAGCAGGGCTGGGAGTAGCGGAGCCTACGAGCAGTACTTC. This gives the protein CASSRAGSSGAYEQYF.

This clonotype has more than one count but fewer than ten. The rearrangement joins TRBV6-5 to TRBJ1-1; D gene unclear. The CDR3 extends over 11 amino acids. Trimming removed 3 bases at V and 10 bases at J, with 9 bases between. Germline V gene sequence: CDR1 MNHEY, CDR2 SVGAGI. The CDR3 sequence: CASSYSQTAFF. In DNA form, the CDR3 reads TGTGCCAGCAGTTATTCCCAGACAGCTTTCTTT.

This chain uses TRBV2 with TRBJ2-4, with a weak D call TRBD1 (5 bases). Trimming left V 0 bases short and J 16 bases short, with 13 bases between. Germline CDR1 and CDR2: SNHLY and FYNNEI. The length of the CDR3 is 12 residues. CDR3 nucleotides: TGTGCCAGCAGTGAAGCGCAGGGCAGGACATACTTC. This codes for CASSEAQGRTYF.

V usage is TRBV2 and J usage is TRBJ1-5; 8 nucleotides match TRBD1. CDR1 and CDR2 (germline): SNHLY, FYNNEI. The ends lost 1 base at V and 6 bases at J; junction bases unmatched: 2. The CDR3 length is 14 residues. The CDR3: CASSEGTGIQPQHF. The DNA for the CDR3 is TGTGCCAGCAGTGAAGGGACAGGGATTCAGCCCCAGCATTTT.

This clonotype has ten or more counts. This sequence joins TRBV10-3 and TRBJ2-7, with 14 nucleotides matching TRBD2. J gave up 3 bases and V 6 bases, and 7 bases lay outside the gene matches. The CDR3 sequence is 16 residues long. CDR1 and CDR2 (germline): ENHRY, SYGVKD. The CDR3 DNA reads TGTGCCATCAGGGCGACTAGCGGGAGGGAAAACTACGAGCAGTACTTC. This gives the protein CAIRATSGRENYEQYF.

Notes on this clonotype: The CDR3 ends on some other residue instead of the conserved phenylalanine or tryptophan, so this is likely a read error. The chain joins TRBV6-1 to TRBJ2-1; TRBD1 is a possible D gene (5 bases). Germline V lookup: CDR1 MNHNS, CDR2 SASEGT. With 3 bases removed from V and 3 bases from J, the gap between germline ends came to 15 bases. The CDR3 is 16 residues long. CDR3 bases: TGTGCCAGCAGTGACGCCCAGGGTTTTCTCTACAATGAGCAGTTCCTC. Translated: CASSDAQGFLYNEQFL.

This clonotype was picked up many times. This chain links TRBV20-1 with TRBJ1-1; D is uncertain. Trimming removed 3 bases at V and 1 base at J, with 12 bases between. Germline CDR1 reads DFQATT; CDR2 reads SNEGSKA (reference sequence). The CDR3 runs to 14 residues. The CDR3 DNA is TGCAGTGCTAGTCGAGCACCGGGGAACACTGAAGCTTTCTTT. Its protein product is CSASRAPGNTEAFF.

This clonotype was seen repeatedly, ten times or more. The chain links TRBV20-1 to TRBJ2-1; TRBD2 agrees at 8 bases. Germline V gene sequence: CDR1 DFQATT, CDR2 SNEGSKA (reference sequence). V was clipped by 0 bases and J by 5 bases; unmatched bases: 6. This CDR3 comprises 15 residues. CDR3 bases: TGCAGTGCTAGAGATCCAGCGGGAGCCCACAATGAGCAGTTCTTC. This codes for CSARDPAGAHNEQFF.

The CDR3 coding sequence is TGCAGTGCTAGAAAAACCTCGGGACAGGGGGCCTACGAGCAGTACTTC. Encoded protein: CSARKTSGQGAYEQYF. The chain combines TRBV20-1 with TRBJ2-7, with 11 bases matching TRBD1. The germline V gene encodes CDR1 DFQATT and CDR2 SNEGSKA (reference sequence). J gave up 2 bases and V 2 bases, and 8 bases lay outside the gene matches. The CDR3 extends over 16 amino acids.

V and J are TRBV19 and TRBJ2-2; 10 bases agree with TRBD1. The CDR3 extends over 15 amino acids. Losses at the gene ends were 9 bases for V and 6 bases for J; bases not matched to a gene: 10. The V gene's germline CDR1 is LNHDA and CDR2 SQIVND (reference sequence). As DNA, the CDR3 is TGTGCCAGCCGGGACAGGGGAAATTGGCCCGGGGAGCTGTTTTTT. This codes for CASRDRGNWPGELFF.

There are many counts of this clonotype. The chain is built from TRBV15 and TRBJ1-6, with unresolved D. The CDR3 is 15 amino acids. Germline values: CDR1 LNHNV, CDR2 YYDKDF (reference sequence). Trimming removed 1 base at V and 11 bases at J, with 15 bases between. CDR3 amino acids: CATSRVGARGAPLHF. DNA of the CDR3: TGTGCCACCAGCAGAGTCGGCGCCAGAGGTGCACCCCTCCACTTT. The variable domain in full, completed from reference TRBV15 and TRBJ1-6, reads DAMVIQNPRYQVTQFGKPVTLSCSQTLNHNVMYWYQQKSSQAPKLLFHYYDKDFNNEADTPDNFQSRRPNTSFCFLDIRSPGLGDTAMYLCATSRVGARGAPLHFGNGTRLTVT.

This clonotype was detected only a few times. V and J are TRBV20-1 and TRBJ2-3; TRBD1 agrees at 7 bases. In germline, CDR1 is DFQATT, CDR2 SNEGSKA (reference sequence). The junction had 7 bases not matched to a gene; V was cut back by 4 bases and J by 3 bases. This CDR3 is 14 amino acids long. The CDR3 here is CSAIEQGLTDTQYF. The CDR3 DNA reads as TGCAGTGCTATTGAACAGGGGTTGACAGATACGCAGTATTTT.

At least ten counts were recorded for this clonotype. The V and J genes are TRBV2 and TRBJ1-4; no reliable D call. The CDR3 has 12 residues. Trimming removed 9 bases at V and 8 bases at J, with 13 bases between. Looked up from germline, CDR1 is SNHLY and CDR2 is FYNNEI. The CDR3 sequence is CASRRVGEKLFF. The CDR3 coding sequence is TGTGCCAGTAGGAGAGTCGGCGAAAAACTGTTTTTT.

This clonotype was detected many times. The rearrangement links TRBV5-1 to TRBJ2-7; TRBD2 aligns across 7 bases. This CDR3 region has 15 residues. V trimming: 4 bases; J trimming: 2 bases; junction bases outside the gene matches: 9. Germline V gene data show CDR1 as SGHRS and CDR2 as YFSETQ. The CDR3, as DNA: TGCGCCAGCAGCCTCCCTGCGGGAGATCCCTACGAGCAGTACTTC. Its protein product is CASSLPAGDPYEQYF.

A few counts support this clonotype. The J gene is TRBJ1-1, the V gene TRBV7-3, with D possibly matching TRBD1 (6 bases). The CDR3 is made up of 17 amino acids. Trimming shortened V by 2 bases and J by 1 base, and 17 bases separated the two germline ends. In germline, CDR1 is SGHTA, CDR2 FQGTGA. The CDR3 DNA follows: TGTGCCAGCAGCTTACAATCGGGGGCTATCGGGAACACTGAAGCTTTCTTT. Amino acid sequence: CASSLQSGAIGNTEAFF.